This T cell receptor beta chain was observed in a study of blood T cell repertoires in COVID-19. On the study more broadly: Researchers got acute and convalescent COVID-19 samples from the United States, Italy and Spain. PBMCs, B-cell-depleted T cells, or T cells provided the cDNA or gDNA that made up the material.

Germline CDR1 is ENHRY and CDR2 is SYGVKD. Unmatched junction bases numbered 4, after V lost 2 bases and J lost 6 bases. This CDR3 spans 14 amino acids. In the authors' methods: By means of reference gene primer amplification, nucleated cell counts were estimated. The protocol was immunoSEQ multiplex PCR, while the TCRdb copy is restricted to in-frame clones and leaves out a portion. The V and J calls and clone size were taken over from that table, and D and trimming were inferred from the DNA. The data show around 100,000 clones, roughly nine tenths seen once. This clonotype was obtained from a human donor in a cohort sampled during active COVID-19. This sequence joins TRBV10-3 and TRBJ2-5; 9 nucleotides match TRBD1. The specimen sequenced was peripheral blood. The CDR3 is CAISEGQGRQTQYF. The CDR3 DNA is TGTGCCATCAGTGAGGGACAGGGGAGGCAGACCCAGTACTTC.